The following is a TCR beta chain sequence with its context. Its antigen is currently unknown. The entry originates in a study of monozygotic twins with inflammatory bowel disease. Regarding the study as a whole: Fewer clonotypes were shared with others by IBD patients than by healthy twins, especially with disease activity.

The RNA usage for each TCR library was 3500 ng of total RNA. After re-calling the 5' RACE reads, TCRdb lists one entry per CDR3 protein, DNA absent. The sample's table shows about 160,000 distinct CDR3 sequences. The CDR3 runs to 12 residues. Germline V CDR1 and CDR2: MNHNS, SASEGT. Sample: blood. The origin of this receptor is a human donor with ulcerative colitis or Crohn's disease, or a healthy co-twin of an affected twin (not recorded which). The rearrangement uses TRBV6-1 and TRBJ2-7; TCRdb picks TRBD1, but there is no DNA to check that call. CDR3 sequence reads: CASSDPGYEQYF.